This T cell receptor (beta chain) was sequenced for a study of T cell responses to AZD1222 COVID-19 vaccine. Study in general: Pooling was applied to second doses at about 4 or about 12 weeks. The study, taken as a whole, reports: Distributed over spike, vaccine-associated CD4 TCRs predominated at 160-218 and 743-854.

This clone showed up just once. The antigen remains unidentified. The germline V and J ends were trimmed by 2 bases and 8 bases, with 15 bases remaining between them. Germline CDR1 LGHDT, CDR2 YNNKEL (reference sequence). CDR3 size: 14 residues. Only in-frame clones appear in the TCRdb table, and some are missing; sequencing was by immunoSEQ multiplex PCR. This sample yields about 110,000 clones, of which over 75% are seen a single time; 17% belongs to the top ten. The sample here was peripheral blood, taken on day 0 of AZD1222 vaccination. V and J are TRBV3-1 (or the pseudogene TRBV3-2) and TRBJ1-1; D call uncertain. This clonotype was sampled from an adult in good health. The CDR3 DNA reads as TGTGCCAGCAGCCAAAGTCGAGTGGCAGGAGAAGCTTTCTTT. This sequence encodes CASSQSRVAGEAFF.